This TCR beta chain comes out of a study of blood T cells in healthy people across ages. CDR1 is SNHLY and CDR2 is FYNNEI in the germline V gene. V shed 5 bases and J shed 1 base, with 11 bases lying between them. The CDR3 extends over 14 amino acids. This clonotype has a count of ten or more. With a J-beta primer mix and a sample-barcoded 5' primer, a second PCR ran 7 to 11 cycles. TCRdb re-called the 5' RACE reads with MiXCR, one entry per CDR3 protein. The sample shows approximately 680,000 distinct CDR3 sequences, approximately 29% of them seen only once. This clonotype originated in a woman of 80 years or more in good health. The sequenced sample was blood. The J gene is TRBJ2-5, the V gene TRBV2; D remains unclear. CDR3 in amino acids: CASSQVGLQETQYF. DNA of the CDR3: TGTGCCAGCAGTCAAGTCGGGCTCCAAGAGACCCAGTACTTC. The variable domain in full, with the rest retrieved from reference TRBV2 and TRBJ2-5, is EPEVTQTPSHQVTQMGQEVILRCVPISNHLYFYWYRQILGQKVEFLVSFYNNEISEKSEIFDDQFSVERPDGSNFTLKIRSTKLEDSAMYFCASSQVGLQETQYFGPGTRLLVL.